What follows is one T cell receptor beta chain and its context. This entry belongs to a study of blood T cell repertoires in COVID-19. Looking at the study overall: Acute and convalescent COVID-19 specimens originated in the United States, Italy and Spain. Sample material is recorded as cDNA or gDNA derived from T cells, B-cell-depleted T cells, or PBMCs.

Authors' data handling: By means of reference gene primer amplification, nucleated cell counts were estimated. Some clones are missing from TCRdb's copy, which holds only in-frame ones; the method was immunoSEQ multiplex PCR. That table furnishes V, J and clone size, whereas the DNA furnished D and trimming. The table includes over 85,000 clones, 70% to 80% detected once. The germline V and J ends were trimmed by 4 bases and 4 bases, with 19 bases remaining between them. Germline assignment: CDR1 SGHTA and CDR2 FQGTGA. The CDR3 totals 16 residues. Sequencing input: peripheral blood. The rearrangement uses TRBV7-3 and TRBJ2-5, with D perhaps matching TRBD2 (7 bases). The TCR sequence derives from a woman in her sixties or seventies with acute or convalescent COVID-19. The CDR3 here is CASSSGLRGGGETQYF. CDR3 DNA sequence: TGTGCCAGCAGCTCCGGACTCAGGGGAGGGGGAGAGACCCAGTACTTC.